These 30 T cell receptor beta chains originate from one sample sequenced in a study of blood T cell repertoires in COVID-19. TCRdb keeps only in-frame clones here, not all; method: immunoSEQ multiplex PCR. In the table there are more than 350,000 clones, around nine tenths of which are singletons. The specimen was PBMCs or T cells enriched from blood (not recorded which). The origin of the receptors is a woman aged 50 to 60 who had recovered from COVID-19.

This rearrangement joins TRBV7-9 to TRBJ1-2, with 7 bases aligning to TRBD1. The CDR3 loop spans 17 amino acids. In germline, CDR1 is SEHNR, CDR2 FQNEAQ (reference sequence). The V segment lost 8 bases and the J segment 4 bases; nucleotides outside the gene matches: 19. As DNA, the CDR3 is TGTGCCAGCTCAGGGGCGGGGACAGATACTCTGAGCTATGGCTACACCTTC. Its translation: CASSGAGTDTLSYGYTF.

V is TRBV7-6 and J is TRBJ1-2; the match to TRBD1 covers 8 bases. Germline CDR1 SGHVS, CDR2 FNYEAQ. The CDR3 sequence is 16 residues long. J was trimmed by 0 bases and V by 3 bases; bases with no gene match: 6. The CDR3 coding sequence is TGTGCCAGCAGCTTCCAGGGGGCAAAATCTAACTATGGCTACACCTTC. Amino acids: CASSFQGAKSNYGYTF.

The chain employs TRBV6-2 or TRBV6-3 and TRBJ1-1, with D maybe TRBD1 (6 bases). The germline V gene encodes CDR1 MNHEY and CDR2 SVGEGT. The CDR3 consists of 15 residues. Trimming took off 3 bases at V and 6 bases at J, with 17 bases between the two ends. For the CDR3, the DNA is TGTGCCAGCAGTTATCTACGGGGGGGGGCTGCTGAAGCTTTCTTT. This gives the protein CASSYLRGGAAEAFF.

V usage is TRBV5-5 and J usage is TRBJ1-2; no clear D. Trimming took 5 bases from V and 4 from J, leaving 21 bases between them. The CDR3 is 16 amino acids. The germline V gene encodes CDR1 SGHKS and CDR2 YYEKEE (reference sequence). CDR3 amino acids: CASSLTLPYPSYGYTF. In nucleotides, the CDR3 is TGTGCCAGCAGTTTGACCTTGCCCTACCCGAGCTATGGCTACACCTTC.

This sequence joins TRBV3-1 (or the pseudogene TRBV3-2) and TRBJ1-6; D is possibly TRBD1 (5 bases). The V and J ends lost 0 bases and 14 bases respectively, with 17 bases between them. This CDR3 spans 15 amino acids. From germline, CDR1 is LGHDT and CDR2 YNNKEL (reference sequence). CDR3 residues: CASSQDFGGTGTLHF. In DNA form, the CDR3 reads TGTGCCAGCAGCCAAGATTTTGGGGGGACGGGAACCCTCCACTTT.

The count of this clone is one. The CDR3 DNA is TGTGCCAGCAGCTCTAACAGGGCACCCCTTAACTATGGCTACACCTTC. This codes for CASSSNRAPLNYGYTF. V is TRBV5-6 and J is TRBJ1-2, with TRBD1 as a possible D gene (6 bases). Looked up from germline, CDR1 is SGHDT and CDR2 is YYEEEE. The germline V and J ends were trimmed by 3 bases and 1 base, with 16 bases remaining between them. The CDR3 runs to 16 residues. Full variable domain (missing parts from reference TRBV5-6 and TRBJ1-2): DAGVTQSPTHLIKTRGQQVTLRCSPKSGHDTVSWYQQALGQGPQFIFQYYEEEERQRGNFPDRFSGHQFPNYSSELNVNALLLGDSALYLCASSSNRAPLNYGYTFGSGTRLTVV.

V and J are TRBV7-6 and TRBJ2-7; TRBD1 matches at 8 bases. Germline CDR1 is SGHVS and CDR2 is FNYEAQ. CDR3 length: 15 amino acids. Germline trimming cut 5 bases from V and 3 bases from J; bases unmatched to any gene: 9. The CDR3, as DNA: TGTGCCAGCAGCCCACCGGAAACAGGGGGCTACGAGCAGTACTTC. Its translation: CASSPPETGGYEQYF.

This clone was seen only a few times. DNA for the CDR3: TGTGCCAGCTCCCCGACTAACACGGTGAACACTGAAGCTTTCTTT. It translates to CASSPTNTVNTEAFF. This sequence joins TRBV18 and TRBJ1-1; D not resolved. The CDR3 extends over 15 amino acids. The ends were cut back, 6 bases at V and 0 bases at J, with 14 bases in the middle. CDR1 KGHSH and CDR2 LQKENI come from the germline V gene.

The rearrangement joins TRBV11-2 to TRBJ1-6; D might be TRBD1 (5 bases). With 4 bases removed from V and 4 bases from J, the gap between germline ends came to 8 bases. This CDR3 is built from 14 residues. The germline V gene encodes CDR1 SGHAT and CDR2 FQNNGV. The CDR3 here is CASSWTLYNSPLHF. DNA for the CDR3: TGTGCCAGCAGCTGGACACTTTATAATTCACCCCTCCACTTT.

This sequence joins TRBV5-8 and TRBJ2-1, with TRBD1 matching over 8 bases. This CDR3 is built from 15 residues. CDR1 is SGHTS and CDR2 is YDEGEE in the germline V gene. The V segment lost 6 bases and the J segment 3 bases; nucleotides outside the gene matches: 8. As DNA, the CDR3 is TGTGCCAGCACCCGGTCAGGGGGCAACTACAATGAGCAGTTCTTC. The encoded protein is CASTRSGGNYNEQFF. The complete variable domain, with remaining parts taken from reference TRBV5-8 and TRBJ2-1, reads EAGVTQSPTHLIKTRGQQATLRCSPISGHTSVYWYQQALGLGLQFLLWYDEGEERNRGNFPPRFSGRQFPNYSSELNVNALELEDSALYLCASTRSGGNYNEQFFGPGTRLTVL.

The CDR3 spells CASSPNRRGEQYF. CDR3 bases: TGTGCCAGCAGTCCAAACAGACGGGGGGAGCAGTACTTC. The chain employs TRBV6-5 and TRBJ2-7; D is possibly TRBD2 (6 bases). The CDR3 covers 13 residues. Trimming cost V 5 bases and J 7 bases, with 15 bases left between them. Germline assignment: CDR1 MNHEY and CDR2 SVGAGI.

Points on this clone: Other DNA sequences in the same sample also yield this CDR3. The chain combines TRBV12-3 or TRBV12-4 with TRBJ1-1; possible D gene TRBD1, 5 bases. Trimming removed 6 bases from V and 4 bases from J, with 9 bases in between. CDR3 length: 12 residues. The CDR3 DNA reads TGTGCCAGCAGCCCGGGGGGCACTGAAGCTTTCTTT. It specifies CASSPGGTEAFF.

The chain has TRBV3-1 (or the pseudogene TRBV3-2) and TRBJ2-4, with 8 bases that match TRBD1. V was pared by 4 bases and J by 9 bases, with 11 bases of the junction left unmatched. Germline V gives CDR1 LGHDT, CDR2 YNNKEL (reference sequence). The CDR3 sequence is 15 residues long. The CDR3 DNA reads TGTGCCAGCAGCCCGCCTCGGACAGGGCCGACCATTCAGTACTTC. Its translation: CASSPPRTGPTIQYF.

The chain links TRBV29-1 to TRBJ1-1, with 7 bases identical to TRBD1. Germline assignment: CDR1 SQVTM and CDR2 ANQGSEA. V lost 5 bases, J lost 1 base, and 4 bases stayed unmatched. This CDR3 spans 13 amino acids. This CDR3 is CSVTGAANTEAFF. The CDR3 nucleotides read TGCAGCGTTACAGGGGCCGCGAACACTGAAGCTTTCTTT.

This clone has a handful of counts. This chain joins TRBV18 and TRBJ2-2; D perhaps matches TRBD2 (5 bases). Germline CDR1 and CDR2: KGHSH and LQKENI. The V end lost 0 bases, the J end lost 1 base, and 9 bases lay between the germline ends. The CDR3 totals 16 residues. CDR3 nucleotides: TGTGCCAGCTCACCACCAGAGGGTCGGAACACCGGGGAGCTGTTTTTT. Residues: CASSPPEGRNTGELFF.

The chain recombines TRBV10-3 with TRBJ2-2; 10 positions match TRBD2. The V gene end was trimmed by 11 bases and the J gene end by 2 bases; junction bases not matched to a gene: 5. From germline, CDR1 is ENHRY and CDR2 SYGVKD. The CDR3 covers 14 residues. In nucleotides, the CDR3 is TGTGCCTCCGTAGCGGGGGGCAACACCGGGGAGCTGTTTTTT. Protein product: CASVAGGNTGELFF.

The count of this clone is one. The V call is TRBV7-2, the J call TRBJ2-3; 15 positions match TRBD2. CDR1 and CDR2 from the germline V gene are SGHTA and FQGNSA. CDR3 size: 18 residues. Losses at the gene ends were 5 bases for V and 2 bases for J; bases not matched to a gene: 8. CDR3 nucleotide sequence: TGTGCCAGCAGCCTCGGGACTAGCGGGGGGTTGATCACAGATACGCAGTATTTT. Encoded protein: CASSLGTSGGLITDTQYF.

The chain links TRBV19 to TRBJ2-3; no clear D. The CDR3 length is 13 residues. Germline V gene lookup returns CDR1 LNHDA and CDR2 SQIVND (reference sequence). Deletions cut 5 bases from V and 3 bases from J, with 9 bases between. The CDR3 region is CASSSAGTDTQYF. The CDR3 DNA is TGTGCCAGTAGTTCAGCCGGGACAGATACGCAGTATTTT.

CDR3 in DNA: TGTGCCAGCAGCTTCATTCAGAACACTGAAGCTTTCTTT. Protein product: CASSFIQNTEAFF. This chain links TRBV7-2 with TRBJ1-1; D remains unclear. Germline CDR1 SGHTA, CDR2 FQGNSA. V was cut by 3 bases and J by 1 base, with 6 bases left in between. The CDR3 extends over 13 amino acids.

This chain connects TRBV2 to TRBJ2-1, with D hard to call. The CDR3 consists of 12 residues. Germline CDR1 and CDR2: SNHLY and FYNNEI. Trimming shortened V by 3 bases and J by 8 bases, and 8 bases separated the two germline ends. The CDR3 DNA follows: TGTGCCAGCAGTGAGGTGGGCTATGAGCAGTTCTTC. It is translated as CASSEVGYEQFF.

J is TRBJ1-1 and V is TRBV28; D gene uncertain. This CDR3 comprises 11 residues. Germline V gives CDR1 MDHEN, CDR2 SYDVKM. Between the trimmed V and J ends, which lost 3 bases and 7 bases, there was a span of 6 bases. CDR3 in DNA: TGTGCCAGCAGTTTCGAGGGTGAAGCTTTCTTT. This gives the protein CASSFEGEAFF.

The chain's CDR3 is CASKDREVANEKLFF. CDR3 sequence (DNA): TGTGCCAGTAAAGACAGGGAGGTGGCTAATGAAAAACTGTTTTTT. This chain joins TRBV19 and TRBJ1-4, with 7 bases fitting TRBD1. Trimming cost V 7 bases and J 3 bases; bases outside gene matches: 8. The CDR3 sequence is 15 residues long. CDR1 is LNHDA and CDR2 is SQIVND in the germline V gene (reference sequence).

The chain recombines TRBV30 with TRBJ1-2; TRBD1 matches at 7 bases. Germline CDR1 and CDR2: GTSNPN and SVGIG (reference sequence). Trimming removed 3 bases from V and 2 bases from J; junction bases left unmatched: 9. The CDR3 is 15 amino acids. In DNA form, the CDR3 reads TGTGCCTGGAGCGATGAAACAGGGGTGAACTATGGCTACACCTTC. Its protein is CAWSDETGVNYGYTF.

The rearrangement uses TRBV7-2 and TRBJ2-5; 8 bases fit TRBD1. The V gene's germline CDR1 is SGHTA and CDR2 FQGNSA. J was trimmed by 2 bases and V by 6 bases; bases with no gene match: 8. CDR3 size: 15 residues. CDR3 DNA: TGTGCCAGCAGTTCGGACAGGGATAAACAAGAGACCCAGTACTTC. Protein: CASSSDRDKQETQYF.

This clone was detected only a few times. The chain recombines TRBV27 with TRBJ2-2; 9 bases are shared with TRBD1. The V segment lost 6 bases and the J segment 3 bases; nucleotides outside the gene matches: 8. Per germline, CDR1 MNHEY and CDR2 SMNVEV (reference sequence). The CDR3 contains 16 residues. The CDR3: CASRTGTGIYTGELFF. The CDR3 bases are TGTGCCAGCAGGACCGGGACAGGGATTTACACCGGGGAGCTGTTTTTT.

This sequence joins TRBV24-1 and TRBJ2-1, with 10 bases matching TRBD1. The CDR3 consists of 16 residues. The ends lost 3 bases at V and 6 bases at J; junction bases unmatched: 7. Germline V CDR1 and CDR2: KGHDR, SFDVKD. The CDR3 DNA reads TGTGCCACCAGTGATCCGGGACAGGGGTTTTTCAATGAGCAGTTCTTC. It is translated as CATSDPGQGFFNEQFF.

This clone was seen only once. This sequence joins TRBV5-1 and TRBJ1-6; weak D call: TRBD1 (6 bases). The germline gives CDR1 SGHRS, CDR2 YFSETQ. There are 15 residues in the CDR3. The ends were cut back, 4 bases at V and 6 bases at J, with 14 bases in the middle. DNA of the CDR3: TGCGCCAGCAGCCCCACAGGACAGAGTAATTCACCCCTCCACTTT. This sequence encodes CASSPTGQSNSPLHF.

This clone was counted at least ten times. The CDR3 DNA is TGTGCCAGTAGTATAGACTCGGGACAGGAATACAATGAGCAGTTCTTC. Amino acids: CASSIDSGQEYNEQFF. The V gene is TRBV19, the J gene TRBJ2-1, with 8 bases identical to TRBD1. The V and J ends lost 0 bases and 4 bases, in that order; junction bases with no gene match: 5. The CDR3 loop spans 16 amino acids. The V gene's germline CDR1 is LNHDA and CDR2 SQIVND (reference sequence). The whole variable domain, filled in from reference TRBV19 and TRBJ2-1, reads DGGITQSPKYLFRKEGQNVTLSCEQNLNHDAMYWYRQDPGQGLRLIYYSQIVNDFQKGDIAEGYSVSREKKESFPLTVTSAQKNPTAFYLCASSIDSGQEYNEQFFGPGTRLTVL.

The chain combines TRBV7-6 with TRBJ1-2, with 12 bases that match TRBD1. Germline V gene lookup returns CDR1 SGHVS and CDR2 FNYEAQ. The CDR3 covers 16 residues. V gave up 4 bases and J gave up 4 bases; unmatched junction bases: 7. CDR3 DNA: TGTGCCAGCAGCTCCCCCGGGACAGGGGGCCCCTATGGCTACACCTTC. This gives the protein CASSSPGTGGPYGYTF.

CDR3 residues: CASSPFRDTNYGYTF. In DNA form, the CDR3 reads TGTGCCAGCTCACCGTTCCGGGACACCAACTATGGCTACACCTTC. V and J are TRBV18 and TRBJ1-2, with D possibly being TRBD1 (6 bases). Germline CDR1 KGHSH, CDR2 LQKENI. The V gene lost 3 bases and the J gene lost 2 bases, with 13 bases spanning the gap. The CDR3 totals 15 residues.